The source of this T cell receptor (beta chain) is a study of shared clonotypes between healthy human individuals. This clone was seen a handful of times. TCRdb's table, derived via immunoSEQ multiplex PCR, lists solely in-frame clones and lacks some. The table has around 700,000 clones, about two thirds seen once; the top ten hold about 2%. V lost 7 bases to trimming and J lost 6 bases; unmatched junction nucleotides: 7. The germline gives CDR1 SGHRS, CDR2 YFSETQ. This CDR3 is built from 14 residues. The receptor's source is a young woman in good health. The sequenced sample consisted of memory CD4+ T cells sorted from blood. Subset specified: CD45RA-negative fraction. The chain uses TRBV5-1 and TRBJ2-5, with 12 bases fitting TRBD1. The CDR3 sequence is CASYEGTGGQTQYF. The CDR3 bases are TGCGCCAGCTACGAAGGGACAGGGGGCCAGACCCAGTACTTC.